The 27 T cell receptor beta chains below come from one sample, sequenced in a study of Ad26.COV2.S vaccination and SARS-CoV-2 variants. Profiling relied on immunoSEQ multiplex PCR, and the TCRdb table lists in-frame clones only, not all of them. The sample includes over 85,000 clones, around 82% of them seen just once. This material consisted of peripheral blood, taken after recovery from COVID-19. These receptors all stem from a human donor who had recovered from COVID-19.

The genes are TRBV7-6 and TRBJ1-2; 7 bases line up with TRBD1. Germline CDR1 reads SGHVS; CDR2 reads FNYEAQ. V was pared by 3 bases and J by 0 bases, with 7 bases of the junction left unmatched. The CDR3 loop spans 16 amino acids. The CDR3 region is CASSLGDRVTNYGYTF. In nucleotides, the CDR3 is TGTGCCAGCAGCTTGGGGGACAGAGTTACTAACTATGGCTACACCTTC. Variable domain in full (rest from reference TRBV7-6 and TRBJ1-2): GAGVSQSPRYKVTKRGQDVALRCDPISGHVSLYWYRQALGQGPEFLTYFNYEAQQDKSGLPNDRFSAERPEGSISTLTIQRTEQRDSAMYRCASSLGDRVTNYGYTFGSGTRLTVV.

J is TRBJ2-2 and V is TRBV28; D tentatively reads TRBD1 or TRBD2 (6 bases each). The V end was cut by 2 bases, the J end by 6 bases, with 16 bases between. Germline V gene sequence: CDR1 MDHEN, CDR2 SYDVKM. This CDR3 spans 16 amino acids. CDR3 bases: TGTGCCAGCAGTTTAGGAGAGTCAGGGGAGGCCGGGGAGCTGTTTTTT. This sequence encodes CASSLGESGEAGELFF.

The V call is TRBV6-4, the J call TRBJ2-3; 9 positions agree with TRBD1. The germline V gene encodes CDR1 MRHNA and CDR2 SNTAGT. CDR3 size: 20 residues. The V segment lost 2 bases and the J segment 4 bases; nucleotides outside the gene matches: 19. DNA for the CDR3: TGTGCCAGCAGTGACCCTAGACAGGGGGGCGTACAACCAACACCAGATACGCAGTATTTT. This translates into CASSDPRQGGVQPTPDTQYF.

The rearrangement joins TRBV24-1 to TRBJ2-7, with 11 bases that match TRBD1. Germline trimming cut 3 bases from V and 3 bases from J; bases unmatched to any gene: 3. The CDR3 has 15 amino acids. Germline lookup yields CDR1 KGHDR and CDR2 SFDVKD. The CDR3 reads CATSDRTGGFYEQYF. The DNA of the CDR3 is TGTGCCACCAGTGATAGGACAGGGGGCTTCTACGAGCAGTACTTC.

The V and J genes are TRBV5-1 and TRBJ1-2; 7 bases fit TRBD1. The V segment lost 3 bases and the J segment 1 base; nucleotides outside the gene matches: 6. Germline V gene data show CDR1 as SGHRS and CDR2 as YFSETQ. This CDR3 is built from 15 residues. The CDR3 DNA sequence: TGCGCCAGCAGCTCGGGACAGCCCGTTAACTATGGCTACACCTTC. This gives the protein CASSSGQPVNYGYTF.

J is TRBJ2-7 and V is TRBV6-2 or TRBV6-3; D unresolved. The CDR3 contains 14 residues. Germline CDR1 reads MNHEY; CDR2 reads SVGEGT. Trimming took 6 bases from V and 6 from J, leaving 18 bases between them. The CDR3 sequence: CASSAMGLMGEQYF. In DNA form, the CDR3 reads TGTGCCAGCAGCGCTATGGGGTTGATGGGCGAGCAGTACTTC.

There are a few counts of this clone. This chain connects TRBV2 to TRBJ1-4, with TRBD1 matching 9 bases. J was trimmed by 8 bases and V by 8 bases; bases with no gene match: 9. The CDR3 consists of 14 residues. The germline CDR1 and CDR2 sequences are SNHLY and FYNNEI. Here the CDR3 reads CASGTGGLQEKLFF. In nucleotides, the CDR3 is TGTGCCAGCGGAACAGGGGGCTTACAGGAAAAACTGTTTTTT.

The sample holds one count of this clone. The chain couples TRBV3-1 (or the pseudogene TRBV3-2) to TRBJ2-4, with D perhaps given as TRBD1 or TRBD2 (5 bases each). V shed 1 base and J shed 0 bases, with 16 bases lying between them. This CDR3 has 18 residues. The germline V gene has CDR1 LGHDT and CDR2 YNNKEL (reference sequence). CDR3 in amino acids: CASSQASGTFQAKNIQYF. Written as DNA, the CDR3 is TGTGCCAGCAGCCAAGCCTCCGGGACCTTTCAAGCCAAAAACATTCAGTACTTC.

The chain carries TRBV7-2 and TRBJ2-1; 9 bases fit TRBD2. The length of the CDR3 is 14 residues. Trimming at V came to 4 bases and at J to 8 bases, leaving 6 bases not matched to a gene. CDR1 is SGHTA and CDR2 is FQGNSA in the germline V gene. The CDR3, as DNA: TGTGCCAGCAGCTGGGGACTAGCCGTCGATGAGCAGTTCTTC. This codes for CASSWGLAVDEQFF. The variable domain in full, completed from reference TRBV7-2 and TRBJ2-1, reads GAGVSQSPSNKVTEKGKDVELRCDPISGHTALYWYRQSLGQGLEFLIYFQGNSAPDKSGLPSDRFSAERTGGSVSTLTIQRTQQEDSAVYLCASSWGLAVDEQFFGPGTRLTVL.

This clone occurred a few times. The V and J genes are TRBV6-5 and TRBJ2-4; D may match TRBD1 or TRBD2 (6 bases each). Per germline, CDR1 MNHEY and CDR2 SVGAGI. V lost 6 bases and J 13 bases, leaving 16 bases between the germline ends. The CDR3 has 12 residues. Here the CDR3 DNA reads TGTGCCAGCAGCCTTGGAGGGGGACAACAGTACTTC. Its protein product is CASSLGGGQQYF.

The V call is TRBV11-1, the J call TRBJ1-1, with D uncertain. The length of the CDR3 is 16 residues. CDR1 and CDR2 from the germline V gene are SGHAT and FQDESV (reference sequence). V lost 2 bases and J lost 1, with 14 bases in between. In DNA form, the CDR3 reads TGTGCCAGCAGCTTAAATAGCCCGGAAGAGAACACTGAAGCTTTCTTT. It translates to CASSLNSPEENTEAFF.

This clone has a handful of counts. The J gene is TRBJ2-2, the V gene TRBV7-9, with no clear D. This CDR3 spans 16 amino acids. Trimming pared 5 bases from V and 0 bases from J, leaving 13 bases between. CDR1 SEHNR and CDR2 FQNEAQ come from the germline V gene (reference sequence). DNA for the CDR3: TGTGCCAGCAGCACGACTGCCACGGCGAACACCGGGGAGCTGTTTTTT. Translated: CASSTTATANTGELFF.

This rearrangement joins TRBV18 to TRBJ1-2; weak D call: TRBD1 (5 bases). Trimming removed 2 bases at V and 4 bases at J, with 11 bases between. The CDR3 loop spans 14 amino acids. CDR1 and CDR2 from the germline V gene are KGHSH and LQKENI. The CDR3 loop is CASSPSGYFYGYTF. The CDR3 DNA is TGTGCCAGCTCACCATCAGGGTACTTCTATGGCTACACCTTC.

J is TRBJ2-7 and V is TRBV21-1. TRBV21-1 is given as a pseudogene. The CDR3 contains 16 residues. The CDR3 protein is CASSKVGRDSSYEQYF. The CDR3 DNA follows: TGTGCCAGCAGCAAAGTCGGAAGAGATTCTTCCTACGAGCAGTACTTC.

The chain couples TRBV5-6 to TRBJ2-7; tentative D call: TRBD1 (5 bases). Trimming took off 2 bases at V and 6 bases at J, with 24 bases between the two ends. The CDR3 runs to 17 residues. In germline, CDR1 is SGHDT, CDR2 YYEEEE. DNA for the CDR3: TGTGCCAGCAGCTTACAGAGAGCAGGGCCCCAGTTCGGCGAGCAGTACTTC. Its protein is CASSLQRAGPQFGEQYF.

By share, this clone counts as medium-sized. The J gene is TRBJ2-2, the V gene TRBV7-6; D is unclear. CDR3 size: 15 residues. CDR1 and CDR2 (germline): SGHVS, FNYEAQ. V was cut by 3 bases and J by 5 bases, with 13 bases left in between. The DNA for the CDR3 is TGTGCCAGCAGCTTGAAGGGTGGGGTAACCGGGGAGCTGTTTTTT. Protein sequence: CASSLKGGVTGELFF.

The chain recombines TRBV6-1 with TRBJ2-1; D is perhaps TRBD2 (7 bases). CDR3 length: 15 amino acids. CDR1 MNHNS and CDR2 SASEGT come from the germline V gene. The V and J ends lost 3 bases and 4 bases respectively, with 13 bases between them. In DNA form, the CDR3 reads TGTGCCAGCAGTGATGGAGGGGGGGCTTACAATGAGCAGTTCTTC. This codes for CASSDGGGAYNEQFF.

This clone was observed a handful of times. J is TRBJ1-1 and V is TRBV28; D is unresolved. This CDR3 is 16 amino acids long. Germline CDR1 and CDR2: MDHEN and SYDVKM. Trimming left V 4 bases short and J 5 bases short, with 20 bases between. CDR3 sequence (DNA): TGTGCCAGCAGTTCGACCTGGGATGGGCTAAGGACTGAAGCTTTCTTT. Amino acids: CASSSTWDGLRTEAFF.

The chain has TRBV7-2 and TRBJ1-1; D is unresolved. V was shortened by 3 bases and J by 3 bases, with 14 bases between the two germline ends. Germline assignment: CDR1 SGHTA and CDR2 FQGNSA. CDR3 length: 15 residues. CDR3 loop: CASSFYLGSDTEAFF. DNA of the CDR3: TGTGCCAGCAGCTTCTATCTGGGAAGTGACACTGAAGCTTTCTTT.

This chain links TRBV27 with TRBJ1-2; TRBD1 matches at 7 bases. The CDR3 has 14 residues. The germline V gene encodes CDR1 MNHEY and CDR2 SMNVEV (reference sequence). V trimming: 5 bases; J trimming: 5 bases; junction bases outside the gene matches: 8. The CDR3 DNA follows: TGTGCCAGCAGTGAGACCGGGACAGCTTATGGCTACACCTTC. Residues: CASSETGTAYGYTF.

The gene calls are TRBV4-2 and TRBJ2-7, with 8 bases lining up with TRBD2. Germline V lookup: CDR1 LGHNA, CDR2 YNFKEQ. The CDR3 covers 18 residues. After removal of 1 base from V and 0 bases from J, the junction contained 11 bases not matched to a gene. The CDR3 DNA reads as TGTGCCAGCAGCCAAGTCCGGGGGGGCAGCTTTAGCTCCTACGAGCAGTACTTC. Translating gives CASSQVRGGSFSSYEQYF.

The chain is built from TRBV5-4 and TRBJ2-3; perhaps D is TRBD1 or TRBD2 (6 bases each). The V end lost 5 bases, the J end lost 0 bases, and 10 bases lay between the germline ends. The germline gives CDR1 SGHNT, CDR2 YYREEE (reference sequence). This CDR3 spans 14 amino acids. This CDR3 reads CASRGGPSTDTQYF. As DNA, the CDR3 is TGTGCCAGCAGAGGGGGGCCTAGCACAGATACGCAGTATTTT.

This clone has only a few counts. V gene TRBV6-1 combines with J gene TRBJ1-6; D unresolved. The germline CDR1 and CDR2 sequences are MNHNS and SASEGT. The CDR3 is 14 amino acids. V was shortened by 3 bases and J by 10 bases, with 13 bases between the two germline ends. CDR3 in amino acids: CASSDADNESPLHF. The CDR3 region has the DNA TGTGCCAGCAGTGACGCCGACAATGAGTCACCCCTCCACTTT.

This chain connects TRBV28 to TRBJ1-4, with 7 bases matching TRBD1. CDR1 and CDR2 (germline): MDHEN, SYDVKM. This CDR3 spans 15 amino acids. Trimming removed 6 bases from V and 8 bases from J; junction bases left unmatched: 12. The CDR3: CASRFLPEQGEKLFF. The CDR3 nucleotides read TGTGCCAGCAGGTTCCTACCTGAACAGGGGGAAAAACTGTTTTTT. Variable domain in full (rest from reference TRBV28 and TRBJ1-4): DVKVTQSSRYLVKRTGEKVFLECVQDMDHENMFWYRQDPGLGLRLIYFSYDVKMKEKGDIPEGYSVSREKKERFSLILESASTNQTSMYLCASRFLPEQGEKLFFGSGTQLSVL.

The gene calls are TRBV28 and TRBJ1-1, with 11 positions matching TRBD1. Germline trimming cut 2 bases from V and 0 bases from J; bases unmatched to any gene: 17. This CDR3 contains 21 residues. CDR1 is MDHEN and CDR2 is SYDVKM in the germline V gene. In DNA form, the CDR3 reads TGTGCCAGCAGTTTACCGTACAGGACAGGGGGCATGGCCCACATGAACACTGAAGCTTTCTTT. Amino acids: CASSLPYRTGGMAHMNTEAFF.

This clone was observed a single time. J is TRBJ1-2 and V is TRBV10-3, with 9 bases identical to TRBD1. The CDR3 runs 13 residues. Germline V gene sequence: CDR1 ENHRY, CDR2 SYGVKD. V shed 4 bases, J shed 8 bases, and the junction held 5 bases outside the gene matches. The DNA for the CDR3 is TGTGCCATCAGTGTGGACAGGGGTGAAGGCTACACCTTC. Residues: CAISVDRGEGYTF.

The chain joins TRBV6-5 to TRBJ1-2; D ambiguous. The CDR3 runs to 15 residues. V lost 5 bases and J 4 bases, leaving 17 bases between the germline ends. Germline V gene sequence: CDR1 MNHEY, CDR2 SVGAGI. The DNA for the CDR3 is TGTGCCAGCAGTCCTGATAAAGGGTCAGCCTATGGCTACACCTTC. Translated: CASSPDKGSAYGYTF.